Presented here are 7 T cell receptor beta chains from one specimen sequenced in a study of shared clonotypes between healthy human individuals. The assay was immunoSEQ multiplex PCR, and TCRdb's table has in-frame clones only and misses some. Among a few million clones listed, approximately 94% were seen once. Sample: naive CD4+ T cells sorted from blood. Subset indicated: CD45RA+ positively selected. The receptors stem from a man between 18 and 29 years old in good health.

This clone appeared a few times. The rearrangement links TRBV2 to TRBJ1-3; D perhaps matches TRBD1 (6 bases). The CDR3 is made up of 14 amino acids. Germline loops: CDR1 SNHLY, CDR2 FYNNEI. V was shortened by 6 bases and J by 0 bases, with 9 bases between the two germline ends. This chain's CDR3 is CASRDSSSGNTIYF. The CDR3, as DNA: TGTGCCAGCAGGGACAGCAGCTCTGGAAACACCATATATTTT.

The chain employs TRBV9 and TRBJ1-2; D is perhaps TRBD1 (6 bases). With 7 bases removed from V and 0 bases from J, the gap between germline ends came to 16 bases. The CDR3 covers 15 residues. The germline V gene has CDR1 SGDLS and CDR2 YYNGEE. CDR3 DNA sequence: TGTGCCAGCCGTGCAGGGGAACGAGCTAACTATGGCTACACCTTC. It codes for CASRAGERANYGYTF. Supplemented by reference TRBV9 and TRBJ1-2, the full variable domain reads DSGVTQTPKHLITATGQRVTLRCSPRSGDLSVYWYQQSLDQGLQFLIQYYNGEERAKGNILERFSAQQFPDLHSELNLSSLELGDSALYFCASRAGERANYGYTFGSGTRLTVV.

The chain recombines TRBV5-4 with TRBJ2-1; D unclear. CDR1 and CDR2 (germline): SGHNT, YYREEE (reference sequence). There are 13 residues in the CDR3. V gave up 2 bases and J gave up 9 bases, with 12 bases separating them. CDR3 sequence (DNA): TGTGCCAGCAGCTTTGTGGACCGGGTTGAGCAGTTCTTC. Its translation: CASSFVDRVEQFF.

The chain links TRBV27 to TRBJ2-3, with TRBD1 matching over 7 bases. CDR1 MNHEY and CDR2 SMNVEV come from the germline V gene (reference sequence). The CDR3 is 17 residues long. V was pared by 3 bases and J by 0 bases, with 9 bases of the junction left unmatched. The CDR3 reads CASSFDPRDSSTDTQYF. The CDR3 DNA is TGTGCCAGCAGTTTCGACCCCCGGGACAGTAGCACAGATACGCAGTATTTT.

The rearrangement uses TRBV7-9 and TRBJ2-7; a possible D gene is TRBD2 (5 bases). The CDR3 contains 12 residues. The germline CDR1 and CDR2 sequences are SEHNR and FQNEAQ (reference sequence). Deletions cut 5 bases from V and 6 bases from J, with 11 bases between. CDR3 protein: CASSPGGFEQYF. The CDR3 bases are TGTGCCAGCAGCCCCGGAGGATTCGAGCAGTACTTC.

The chain combines TRBV2 with TRBJ2-3, with D uncertain. The CDR3 is 11 amino acids. V shed 6 bases and J shed 6 bases, with 7 bases lying between them. Germline-derived CDR1 and CDR2 are SNHLY and FYNNEI. CDR3 nucleotide sequence: TGTGCCAGCAGATCTAGGGATACGCAGTATTTT. Translating it yields CASRSRDTQYF.

This chain uses TRBV5-4 with TRBJ2-4, with unresolved D. This CDR3 contains 14 residues. With 0 bases removed from V and 1 base from J, the gap between germline ends came to 5 bases. Germline loops: CDR1 SGHNT, CDR2 YYREEE (reference sequence). The chain's CDR3 is CASSLGGAKNIQYF. CDR3 nucleotides: TGTGCCAGCAGCTTGGGAGGCGCCAAAAACATTCAGTACTTC.